These 7 T cell receptor beta chains were all obtained from the same sample, sequenced in a study of blood T cell repertoires in COVID-19. Some clones are missing from TCRdb's copy, which holds only in-frame ones; the method was immunoSEQ multiplex PCR. This table holds 450,000 to 600,000 clones, roughly 87% found once. Sequencing used PBMCs or T cells enriched from blood (not recorded which). All receptors come from a woman between 18 and 30 years old who had recovered from COVID-19.

This chain connects TRBV11-2 to TRBJ1-6; 7 nucleotides match TRBD1. The J segment lost 5 bases and the V segment lost 1 base, leaving 8 bases of the junction unmatched. This CDR3 has 17 residues. Germline lookup yields CDR1 SGHAT and CDR2 FQNNGV. The CDR3 DNA is TGTGCCAGCAGCTTAGGGCGTGACAGGGCCGATAATTCACCCCTCCACTTT. Protein: CASSLGRDRADNSPLHF.

This clone was counted only a few times. This chain joins TRBV6-4 and TRBJ2-1; 7 bases are shared with TRBD1. Germline V lookup: CDR1 MRHNA, CDR2 SNTAGT. Trimming cost V 5 bases and J 12 bases; bases outside gene matches: 10. CDR3 length equals 13 residues. CDR3 in amino acids: CASSRDHRGGQFF. CDR3 nucleotides: TGTGCCAGCAGTCGAGACCACAGGGGTGGGCAGTTCTTC.

The rearrangement joins TRBV29-1 to TRBJ2-5; a possible D gene is TRBD2 (5 bases). Trimming left V 0 bases short and J 5 bases short, with 13 bases between. The CDR3 loop spans 14 amino acids. Germline CDR1 is SQVTM and CDR2 is ANQGSEA. CDR3 nucleotide sequence: TGCAGCGTTGAAGATAAACGGAGGACCGAGACCCAGTACTTC. As protein: CSVEDKRRTETQYF.

The chain employs TRBV5-1 and TRBJ1-2; unclear D gene. Trimming stripped 0 bases from V and 0 bases from J, with 9 bases between. The CDR3 extends over 15 amino acids. CDR1 is SGHRS, CDR2 YFSETQ, per germline. The CDR3 nucleotides are TGCGCCAGCAGCTTGGACCCCGCTACTAACTATGGCTACACCTTC. This sequence encodes CASSLDPATNYGYTF. The variable domain in full, with the rest retrieved from reference TRBV5-1 and TRBJ1-2, is KAGVTQTPRYLIKTRGQQVTLSCSPISGHRSVSWYQQTPGQGLQFLFEYFSETQRNKGNFPGRFSGRQFSNSRSEMNVSTLELGDSALYLCASSLDPATNYGYTFGSGTRLTVV.

The chain is built from TRBV10-1 and TRBJ2-7; 8 bases are shared with TRBD2. Germline CDR1 reads WNHNN; CDR2 reads SYGVQD (reference sequence). The CDR3 is made up of 13 amino acids. V shed 4 bases and J 3 bases; nucleotides not matched to a gene: 2. The CDR3 bases are TGCGCCAGCAGTGCCAGCGGGGGCTACGAGCAGTACTTC. Translating it yields CASSASGGYEQYF.

The V and J genes are TRBV11-1 and TRBJ2-1, with D tentatively TRBD2 (5 bases). The CDR3 runs to 15 residues. V gave up 1 base and J gave up 1 base, with 8 bases separating them. Germline V gene lookup returns CDR1 SGHAT and CDR2 FQDESV (reference sequence). As DNA, the CDR3 is TGTGCCAGCAGCTTAGAGCCGGGGTCCTACAATGAGCAGTTCTTC. Translating gives CASSLEPGSYNEQFF.

J is TRBJ2-5 and V is TRBV11-2, with TRBD2 matching 13 bases. This CDR3 comprises 16 residues. V gave up 4 bases and J gave up 5 bases; unmatched junction bases: 7. Germline CDR1 reads SGHAT; CDR2 reads FQNNGV. The CDR3 is CASSSGTSGVKETQYF. Written as DNA, the CDR3 is TGTGCCAGCAGCTCAGGGACTAGCGGGGTCAAGGAGACCCAGTACTTC.